One sample yielded the 16 T cell receptor beta chains listed below, sequenced in a study of CD8 T cells in Susac syndrome. Random hexamers served to reverse transcribe roughly 0.5 to 1 ug RNA. TCRdb fed the immunoSEQ multiplex PCR reads into MiXCR, producing one record per CDR3 protein. The sample holds tens of thousands of distinct CDR3 sequences; 93% are singletons and the top ten take approximately 0.49%. Sequencing was performed on CD8+ T cells from PBMCs. These receptors were obtained from a human donor with multiple sclerosis.

Here the CDR3 DNA reads TGTGCCAGCAGCTTAACTTATGAGCAGTTCTTC. Its protein is CASSLTYEQFF. The V and J genes are TRBV11-3 and TRBJ2-1; unclear D gene. Germline V gene sequence: CDR1 SGHNT, CDR2 YENEEA. This CDR3 is built from 11 residues. Trimming removed 2 bases from V and 8 bases from J, with 4 bases in between.

The V call is TRBV27, the J call TRBJ2-2; D perhaps matches TRBD2 (6 bases). The germline V and J ends were trimmed by 5 bases and 0 bases, with 13 bases remaining between them. CDR1 is MNHEY and CDR2 is SMNVEV in the germline V gene (reference sequence). The CDR3 has 16 amino acids. CDR3 in amino acids: CASSPSAGTNTGELFF. The CDR3 coding sequence is TGTGCCAGCAGTCCCTCCGCGGGGACGAACACCGGGGAGCTGTTTTTT.

V gene TRBV7-9 combines with J gene TRBJ1-4, with D hard to call. Germline CDR1 and CDR2: SEHNR and FQNEAQ (reference sequence). The CDR3 is 14 residues long. The germline V and J ends were trimmed by 1 base and 4 bases, with 7 bases remaining between them. DNA for the CDR3: TGTGCCAGCAGCTTAGACACGTATAATGAAAAACTGTTTTTT. The encoded protein is CASSLDTYNEKLFF.

The chain has TRBV11-2 and TRBJ2-3; D tentatively fits TRBD1 or TRBD2 (7 bases each). The CDR3 length is 17 residues. The V end lost 5 bases, the J end lost 5 bases, and 23 bases lay between the germline ends. Per the germline V gene, CDR1 is SGHAT and CDR2 is FQNNGV. The CDR3 protein is CASSLGTAGDRGDTQYF. The CDR3 DNA sequence: TGTGCCAGCAGCCTCGGAACGGCGGGGGACAGAGGAGATACGCAGTATTTT.

This clonotype was observed once. The chain has TRBV15 and TRBJ1-5, with TRBD1 as a possible D gene (6 bases). This CDR3 contains 15 residues. V shed 5 bases and J shed 4 bases, with 15 bases lying between them. Germline V CDR1 and CDR2: LNHNV, YYDKDF (reference sequence). CDR3: CATSDVRGRNQPQHF. The CDR3 DNA is TGTGCCACCAGCGACGTCAGGGGTCGGAATCAGCCCCAGCATTTT.

The chain couples TRBV20-1 to TRBJ2-1, with TRBD1 as a possible D gene (6 bases). The length of the CDR3 is 15 residues. Germline V gives CDR1 DFQATT, CDR2 SNEGSKA (reference sequence). Trimming left V 7 bases short and J 8 bases short, with 24 bases between. The CDR3 nucleotides read TGCAGTGTTTCTAATGACAGGACCCTTCGGTATGAGCAGTTCTTC. It specifies CSVSNDRTLRYEQFF.

The V gene is TRBV4-3, the J gene TRBJ2-3, with 7 bases that match TRBD1. The CDR3 contains 15 residues. The trim removed 0 bases at V and 3 bases at J, leaving 3 bases unmatched. Germline V gives CDR1 LGHNA, CDR2 YSLEER. In DNA form, the CDR3 reads TGCGCCAGCAGCCAAGACAGGGGGTGGACAGATACGCAGTATTTT. Protein sequence: CASSQDRGWTDTQYF.

This chain links TRBV9 with TRBJ1-1; D possibly corresponds to TRBD1 (6 bases). Trimming pared 3 bases from V and 6 bases from J, leaving 15 bases between. The CDR3 consists of 14 residues. Germline V gene lookup returns CDR1 SGDLS and CDR2 YYNGEE. The CDR3 is CASSAQGWGPEAFF. The CDR3 nucleotides are TGTGCCAGCAGCGCTCAGGGGTGGGGGCCTGAAGCTTTCTTT.

The rearrangement links TRBV29-1 to TRBJ1-2; TRBD1 agrees at 9 bases. Trimming at V came to 5 bases and at J to 2 bases, leaving 6 bases not matched to a gene. CDR1 is SQVTM, CDR2 ANQGSEA, per germline. This CDR3 region has 14 residues. The CDR3 is CSVPGTGPNYGYTF. The CDR3 bases are TGCAGCGTTCCCGGGACAGGGCCCAACTATGGCTACACCTTC.

The chain combines TRBV7-6 with TRBJ1-4; D is perhaps TRBD1 (6 bases). This CDR3 region has 20 residues. With 9 bases removed from V and 6 bases from J, the gap between germline ends came to 35 bases. CDR1 and CDR2 (germline): SGHVS, FNYEAQ. In DNA, the CDR3 is TGTGCCAGTTATAAGACTACGGGACACTCCATTTATGGGGATCATGAAAAACTGTTTTTT. Translating it yields CASYKTTGHSIYGDHEKLFF.

V usage is TRBV6-2 or TRBV6-3 and J usage is TRBJ2-1, with 15 nucleotides matching TRBD2. V lost 7 bases and J lost 10; bases outside the gene matches: 8. This CDR3 spans 15 amino acids. Germline CDR1 MNHEY, CDR2 SVGEGT. The CDR3 region is CASTRTSGGAEEQFF. The CDR3 DNA reads TGTGCCAGCACCCGGACTAGCGGGGGGGCAGAGGAGCAGTTCTTC.

The chain combines TRBV5-1 with TRBJ1-1; the D is unclear. This CDR3 comprises 15 residues. The germline gives CDR1 SGHRS, CDR2 YFSETQ. Trimming left V 7 bases short and J 9 bases short, with 25 bases between. The CDR3, as DNA: TGCGCCAGCGCTGCTGAGGGTGAGGGTTGGCGAAAAGCTTTCTTT. It encodes CASAAEGEGWRKAFF.

The chain employs TRBV30 and TRBJ1-2; tentatively, D is TRBD1 (6 bases). This CDR3 has 13 residues. Trimming shortened V by 2 bases and J by 4 bases, and 11 bases separated the two germline ends. The V gene's germline CDR1 is GTSNPN and CDR2 SVGIG (reference sequence). CDR3 region: CAWSYEDSYGYTF. The CDR3 DNA reads as TGTGCCTGGAGTTACGAGGACAGCTATGGCTACACCTTC.

The chain's CDR3 is CASSSPSTGGDLGQYF. The CDR3 nucleotides are TGTGCCAGCAGTTCCCCCTCGACAGGGGGGGACCTAGGGCAGTACTTC. This chain uses TRBV28 with TRBJ2-7; 9 bases are shared with TRBD1. With 4 bases clipped from V and 9 bases from J, the junction kept 16 bases outside the gene matches. The CDR3 consists of 16 residues. Germline V gene data show CDR1 as MDHEN and CDR2 as SYDVKM.

The chain combines TRBV28 with TRBJ1-2, with D maybe TRBD1 (6 bases). The CDR3 runs to 15 residues. The germline gives CDR1 MDHEN, CDR2 SYDVKM. Trimming took 5 bases from V and 3 from J, leaving 16 bases between them. CDR3 protein: CASSLPTGGHYGYTF. As DNA, the CDR3 is TGTGCCAGCAGTCTCCCGACCGGGGGGCACTATGGCTACACCTTC.

V gene TRBV28 combines with J gene TRBJ2-3, with D tentatively TRBD2 (6 bases). The V end lost 6 bases, the J end lost 9 bases, and 25 bases lay between the germline ends. CDR1 MDHEN and CDR2 SYDVKM come from the germline V gene. This CDR3 is 16 amino acids long. Written as DNA, the CDR3 is TGTGCCAGCAGCCGTCCCCGGGACTCGAAGGTGCACACGCAGTATTTT. Residues: CASSRPRDSKVHTQYF. Together with reference TRBV28 and TRBJ2-3, the CDR3 gives the full variable domain: DVKVTQSSRYLVKRTGEKVFLECVQDMDHENMFWYRQDPGLGLRLIYFSYDVKMKEKGDIPEGYSVSREKKERFSLILESASTNQTSMYLCASSRPRDSKVHTQYFGPGTRLTVL.